The present TCR beta chain was sequenced within a study of cytomegalovirus exposure and HLA in healthy donors. PCR amplification relied on 60 Vbeta primers (plus 13 Jbeta primers). Libraries were prepared by immunoSEQ multiplex PCR; TCRdb keeps only in-frame clonotypes and omits some of them. The repertoire holds roughly 150,000 clones, roughly 67% seen once, with about 4.9% in the top ten. Germline CDR1 and CDR2: LGHNA and YSLEER. The V segment lost 5 bases and the J segment 7 bases; nucleotides outside the gene matches: 4. The length of the CDR3 is 14 residues. The sequencing input was PBMCs. This sequence originates from a woman aged 18 to 35 in good health and CMV-seropositive. V usage is TRBV4-3 and J usage is TRBJ2-2; 10 bases map to TRBD1. In DNA form, the CDR3 reads TGCGCCAGCAGCGGGGACAGGGGTCTCGGGGAGCTGTTTTTT. Amino acid sequence: CASSGDRGLGELFF.